In its sample, the clone carrying this T cell receptor beta chain was seen a few times. Its antigen is undetermined. RNA transcripts gave rise to amplified TCR beta CDR3 regions. Researchers ran a first-round RT-PCR on the TCR CDR3 using the HTBI primer set. TCRdb re-derived calls from the multiplex PCR reads in MiXCR, one entry per CDR3 protein. The sample contains about 700,000 distinct CDR3 sequences, about 15% of which appear only once. These data come from a study of T cells in Graves' hyperthyroidism and ophthalmopathy. Study results and limitations: Using 13 V-J features, a model discriminated ophthalmopathy from stable hyperthyroidism.

Per the germline V gene, CDR1 is LGHNA and CDR2 is YSLEER. This CDR3 is 14 amino acids long. The ends were cut back, 0 bases at V and 3 bases at J, with 9 bases in the middle. This sequence joins TRBV4-3 and TRBJ2-7; D is unresolved. The sequenced sample was blood. The receptor was derived from a woman aged 18 to 35 with Graves' hyperthyroidism. CDR3 loop: CASSQDPDFYEQYF. CDR3 DNA sequence: TGCGCCAGCAGCCAAGACCCAGATTTCTACGAGCAGTACTTC.